A selection of T cell receptor beta chains follows, all from one sample in a study of blood T cell repertoires in COVID-19. Method: immunoSEQ multiplex PCR; TCRdb's copy keeps in-frame clones and lacks some. Of some 110,000 clones in the sample, about two thirds are singletons; the top ten hold more than 0.8%. Sample: peripheral blood. These receptors all stem from a human donor with acute or convalescent COVID-19. The donor label of this sample is uncertain. CDR3s include the opening cysteine and the closing phenylalanine or tryptophan.

v_call: TRBV5-6
cdr3_aa: CASSLRLADTGELFF

v_call: TRBV4-1
cdr3_aa: CASSPRFAPVDEQFF

v_call: TRBV24-1
cdr3_aa: CATSDRVEGEAFF

v_call: TRBV10-3
cdr3_aa: CAISEGRGSNQPQHF

v_call: TRBV4-1
cdr3_aa: CASSHHTRDRNTEAFF

v_call: TRBV5-1
cdr3_aa: CASSRDRALQSPLHF

v_call: TRBV15
cdr3_aa: CATSKTANNSPLHF

v_call: TRBV7-9
cdr3_aa: CASSSNRGSAKNIQYF

v_call: TRBV6-6
cdr3_aa: CASSYSTVIYNSPLHF

v_call: TRBV25-1
cdr3_aa: CASSRSGVYEQYF

v_call: TRBV7-9
cdr3_aa: CASSLGRSGANVLTF

v_call: TRBV11-2
cdr3_aa: CASSLVGGGTGELFF

v_call: TRBV27
cdr3_aa: CASSWGLAGGVETQYF

v_call: TRBV12-5
cdr3_aa: CASGLRLAGGVSSYNEQFF

v_call: TRBV4-2
cdr3_aa: CASSPRLAGSYEQYF

v_call: TRBV5-1
cdr3_aa: CASSLAMGQGGTEAFF

v_call: TRBV2
cdr3_aa: CASSGDSGSYEQYF

v_call: TRBV5-8
cdr3_aa: CASSLFRDRGIDTQYF

v_call: TRBV6-5
cdr3_aa: CASRKIRDTGELFF

v_call: TRBV7-6
cdr3_aa: CASSWTTTDTQYF

v_call: TRBV2
cdr3_aa: CASSGQFGQPQHF

v_call: TRBV19
cdr3_aa: CASTPGTGANVLTF

v_call: TRBV4-2
cdr3_aa: CASSQDLTRDTQYF

v_call: TRBV19
cdr3_aa: CASSVDSPSYEQYF

v_call: TRBV7-2
cdr3_aa: CASSPTVSSYNSPLHF

v_call: TRBV2
cdr3_aa: CASRAGTSVWIQYF

v_call: TRBV28
cdr3_aa: CASSPGGTDTQYF

v_call: TRBV3-1/TRBV3-2
cdr3_aa: CASSQGRGGPLHF

v_call: TRBV18
cdr3_aa: CASSPLAGRGAGELFF

v_call: TRBV7-9
cdr3_aa: CASSLTRDRGGDTEAFF

v_call: TRBV7-2
cdr3_aa: CASSWRGPGETQYF

v_call: TRBV6-5
cdr3_aa: CASSYARTGESKKAFF

v_call: TRBV5-4
cdr3_aa: CASSLGERDTQYF

v_call: TRBV7-9
cdr3_aa: CASSASPIGGTGTYEQYF

v_call: TRBV5-1
cdr3_aa: CASSLLGVTYNEQFF

v_call: TRBV2
cdr3_aa: CASSELGYGHQPQHF

v_call: TRBV10-3
cdr3_aa: CAISGTGTGNYGYTF

v_call: TRBV5-1
cdr3_aa: CASSLEGGRVNSPLHF

v_call: TRBV18
cdr3_aa: CASSPPSRGLGTEAFF

v_call: TRBV7-8
cdr3_aa: CASSVGSNEKLFF

v_call: TRBV19
cdr3_aa: CASSMGQNYGYTF

v_call: TRBV27
cdr3_aa: CASSPQGDNYGYTF

v_call: TRBV10-3
cdr3_aa: CAIRGGSGQTDTQYF